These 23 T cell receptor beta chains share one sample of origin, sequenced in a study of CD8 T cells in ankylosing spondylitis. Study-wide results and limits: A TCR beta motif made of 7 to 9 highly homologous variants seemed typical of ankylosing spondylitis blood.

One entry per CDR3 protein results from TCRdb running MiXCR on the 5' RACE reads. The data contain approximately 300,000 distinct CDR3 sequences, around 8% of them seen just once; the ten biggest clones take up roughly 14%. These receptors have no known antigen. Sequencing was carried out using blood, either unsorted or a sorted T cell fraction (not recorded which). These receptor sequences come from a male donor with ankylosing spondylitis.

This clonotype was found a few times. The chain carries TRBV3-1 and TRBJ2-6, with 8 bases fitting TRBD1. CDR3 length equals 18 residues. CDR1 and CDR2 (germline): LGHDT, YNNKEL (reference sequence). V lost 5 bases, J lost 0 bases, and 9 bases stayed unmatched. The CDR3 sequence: CASSTGQDRLSGANVLTF. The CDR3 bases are TGTGCCAGCAGCACGGGACAGGACAGACTCTCTGGGGCCAACGTCCTGACTTTC.

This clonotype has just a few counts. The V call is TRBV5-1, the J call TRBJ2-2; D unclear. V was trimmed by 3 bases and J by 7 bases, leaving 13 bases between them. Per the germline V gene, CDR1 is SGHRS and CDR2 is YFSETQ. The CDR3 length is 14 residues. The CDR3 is CASSSLRVHGELFF. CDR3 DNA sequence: TGCGCCAGCAGCTCCCTCCGGGTGCACGGGGAGCTGTTTTTT.

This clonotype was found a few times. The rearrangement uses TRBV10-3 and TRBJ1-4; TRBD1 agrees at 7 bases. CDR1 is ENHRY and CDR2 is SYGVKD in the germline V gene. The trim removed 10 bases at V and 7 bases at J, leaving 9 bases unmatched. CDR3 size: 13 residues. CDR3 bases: TGTGCCAGTGGACAGGACCGAGCTGAAAAACTGTTTTTT. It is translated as CASGQDRAEKLFF.

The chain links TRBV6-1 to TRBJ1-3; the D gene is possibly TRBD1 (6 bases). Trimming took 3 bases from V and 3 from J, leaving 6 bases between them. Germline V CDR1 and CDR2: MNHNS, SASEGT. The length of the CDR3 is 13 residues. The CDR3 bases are TGTGCCAGCAGTGAGGACAGTGGAAACACCATATATTTT. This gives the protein CASSEDSGNTIYF.

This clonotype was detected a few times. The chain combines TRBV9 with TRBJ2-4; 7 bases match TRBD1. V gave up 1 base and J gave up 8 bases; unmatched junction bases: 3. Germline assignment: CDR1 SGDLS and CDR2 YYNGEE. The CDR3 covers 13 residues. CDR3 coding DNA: TGTGCCAGCAGCGTACAGGGGGATCACATTCAGTACTTC. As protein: CASSVQGDHIQYF.

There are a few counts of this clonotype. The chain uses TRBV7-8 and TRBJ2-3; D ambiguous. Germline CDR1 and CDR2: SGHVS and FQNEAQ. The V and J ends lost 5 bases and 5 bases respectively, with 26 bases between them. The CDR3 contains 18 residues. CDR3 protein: CASSPNRTPRSSGDTQYF. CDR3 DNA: TGTGCCAGCAGCCCCAATAGGACCCCGCGGTCATCGGGAGATACGCAGTATTTT.

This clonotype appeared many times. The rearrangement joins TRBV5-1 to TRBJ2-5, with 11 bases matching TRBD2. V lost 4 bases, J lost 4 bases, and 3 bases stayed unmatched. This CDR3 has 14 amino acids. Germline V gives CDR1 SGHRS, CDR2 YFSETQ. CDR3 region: CASSRGLAGETQYF. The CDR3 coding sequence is TGCGCCAGCAGCCGCGGACTAGCGGGAGAGACCCAGTACTTC.

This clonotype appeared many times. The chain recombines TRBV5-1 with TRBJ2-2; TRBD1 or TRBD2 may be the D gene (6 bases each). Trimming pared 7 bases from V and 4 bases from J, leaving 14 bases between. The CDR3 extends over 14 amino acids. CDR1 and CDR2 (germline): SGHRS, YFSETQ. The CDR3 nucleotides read TGCGCCAGCGGAGACCGGGGGCTCACCGGGGAGCTGTTTTTT. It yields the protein CASGDRGLTGELFF.

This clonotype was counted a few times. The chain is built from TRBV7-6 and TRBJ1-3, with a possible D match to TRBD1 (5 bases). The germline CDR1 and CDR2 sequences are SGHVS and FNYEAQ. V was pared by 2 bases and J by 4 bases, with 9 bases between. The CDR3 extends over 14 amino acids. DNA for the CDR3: TGTGCCAGCAGCTTAAATTACAGGGGAAACACCATATATTTT. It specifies CASSLNYRGNTIYF.

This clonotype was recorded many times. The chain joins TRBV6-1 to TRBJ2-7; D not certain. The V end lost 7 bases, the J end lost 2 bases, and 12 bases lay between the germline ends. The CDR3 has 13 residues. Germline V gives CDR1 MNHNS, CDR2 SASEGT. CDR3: CASKKTQAYEQYF. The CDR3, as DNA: TGTGCCAGCAAAAAAACACAAGCCTACGAGCAGTACTTC.

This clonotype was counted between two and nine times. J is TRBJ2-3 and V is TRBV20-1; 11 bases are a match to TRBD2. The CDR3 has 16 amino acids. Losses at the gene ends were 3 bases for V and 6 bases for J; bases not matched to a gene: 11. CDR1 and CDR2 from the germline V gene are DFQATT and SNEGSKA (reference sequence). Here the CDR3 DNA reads TGCAGTGCTAGTCCGACTACTAGCGGGAGATCGGATACGCAGTATTTT. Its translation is CSASPTTSGRSDTQYF.

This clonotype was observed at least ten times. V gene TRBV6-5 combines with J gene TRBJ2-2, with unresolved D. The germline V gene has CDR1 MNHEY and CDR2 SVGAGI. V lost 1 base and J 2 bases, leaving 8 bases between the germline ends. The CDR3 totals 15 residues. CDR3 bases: TGTGCCAGCAGTTACTTTGGACCTAACACCGGGGAGCTGTTTTTT. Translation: CASSYFGPNTGELFF.

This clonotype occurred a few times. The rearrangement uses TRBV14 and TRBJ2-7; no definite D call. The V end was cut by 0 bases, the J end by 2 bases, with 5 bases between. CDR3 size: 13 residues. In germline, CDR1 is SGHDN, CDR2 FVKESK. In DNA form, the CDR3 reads TGTGCCAGCAGCCAAGAACCCCCCTACGAGCAGTACTTC. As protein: CASSQEPPYEQYF.

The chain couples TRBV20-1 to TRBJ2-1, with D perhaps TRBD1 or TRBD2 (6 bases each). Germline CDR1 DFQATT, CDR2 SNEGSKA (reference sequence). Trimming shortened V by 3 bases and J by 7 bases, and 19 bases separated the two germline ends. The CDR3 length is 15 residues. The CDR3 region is CSASPGTTRGNEQFF. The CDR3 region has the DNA TGCAGTGCTAGCCCCGGGACAACCCGGGGGAATGAGCAGTTCTTC.

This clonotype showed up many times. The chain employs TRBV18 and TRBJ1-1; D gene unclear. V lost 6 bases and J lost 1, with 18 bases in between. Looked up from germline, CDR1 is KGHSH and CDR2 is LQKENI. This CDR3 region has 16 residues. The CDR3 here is CASSFNLADTNTEAFF. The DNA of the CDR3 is TGTGCCAGCTCGTTCAATTTGGCAGATACGAACACTGAAGCTTTCTTT.

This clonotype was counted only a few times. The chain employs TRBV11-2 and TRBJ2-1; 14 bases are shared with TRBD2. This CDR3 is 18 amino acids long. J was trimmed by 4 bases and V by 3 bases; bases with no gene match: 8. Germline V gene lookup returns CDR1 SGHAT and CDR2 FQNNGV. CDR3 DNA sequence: TGTGCCAGCAGCTTTCCCCGACTAGCGGGAGGGTTTTACAATGAGCAGTTCTTC. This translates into CASSFPRLAGGFYNEQFF. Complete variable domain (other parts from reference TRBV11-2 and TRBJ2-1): EAGVAQSPRYKIIEKRQSVAFWCNPISGHATLYWYQQILGQGPKLLIQFQNNGVVDDSQLPKDRFSAERLKGVDSTLKIQPAKLEDSAVYLCASSFPRLAGGFYNEQFFGPGTRLTVL.

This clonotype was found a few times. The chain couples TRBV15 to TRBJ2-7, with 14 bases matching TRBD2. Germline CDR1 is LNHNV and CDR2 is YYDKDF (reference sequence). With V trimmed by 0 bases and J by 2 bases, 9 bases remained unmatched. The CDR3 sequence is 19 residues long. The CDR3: CATSRDFGTSGRIAYEQYF. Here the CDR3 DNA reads TGTGCCACCAGCAGAGATTTTGGGACTAGCGGGAGAATCGCCTACGAGCAGTACTTC.

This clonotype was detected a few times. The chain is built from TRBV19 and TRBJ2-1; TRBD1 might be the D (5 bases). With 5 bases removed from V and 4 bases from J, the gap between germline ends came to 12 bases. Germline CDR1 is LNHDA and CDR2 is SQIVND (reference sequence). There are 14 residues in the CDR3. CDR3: CASSQGNQYNEQFF. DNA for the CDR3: TGTGCCAGTAGTCAGGGAAATCAGTACAATGAGCAGTTCTTC. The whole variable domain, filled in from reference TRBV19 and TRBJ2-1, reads DGGITQSPKYLFRKEGQNVTLSCEQNLNHDAMYWYRQDPGQGLRLIYYSQIVNDFQKGDIAEGYSVSREKKESFPLTVTSAQKNPTAFYLCASSQGNQYNEQFFGPGTRLTVL.

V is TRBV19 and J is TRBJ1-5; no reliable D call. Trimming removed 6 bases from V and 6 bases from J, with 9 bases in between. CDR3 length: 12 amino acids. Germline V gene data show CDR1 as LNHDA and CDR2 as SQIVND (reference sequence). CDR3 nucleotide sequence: TGTGCCAGTAGCAACGTGGGTCAGCCCCAGCATTTT. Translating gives CASSNVGQPQHF.

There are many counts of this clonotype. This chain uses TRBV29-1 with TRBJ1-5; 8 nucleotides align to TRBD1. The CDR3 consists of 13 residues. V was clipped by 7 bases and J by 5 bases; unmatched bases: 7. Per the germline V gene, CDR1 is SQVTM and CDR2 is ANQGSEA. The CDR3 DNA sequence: TGCAGCGCTGGACCAGGGGGCGATCAGCCCCAGCATTTT. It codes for CSAGPGGDQPQHF.

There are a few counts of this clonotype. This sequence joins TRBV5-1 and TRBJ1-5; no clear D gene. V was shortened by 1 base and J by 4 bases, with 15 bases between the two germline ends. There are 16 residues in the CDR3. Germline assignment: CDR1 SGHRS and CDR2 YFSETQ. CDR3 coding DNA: TGCGCCAGCAGCTTGACCCTCCCCAGGTCGAATCAGCCCCAGCATTTT. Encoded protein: CASSLTLPRSNQPQHF. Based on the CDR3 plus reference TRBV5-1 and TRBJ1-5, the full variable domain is KAGVTQTPRYLIKTRGQQVTLSCSPISGHRSVSWYQQTPGQGLQFLFEYFSETQRNKGNFPGRFSGRQFSNSRSEMNVSTLELGDSALYLCASSLTLPRSNQPQHFGDGTRLSIL.

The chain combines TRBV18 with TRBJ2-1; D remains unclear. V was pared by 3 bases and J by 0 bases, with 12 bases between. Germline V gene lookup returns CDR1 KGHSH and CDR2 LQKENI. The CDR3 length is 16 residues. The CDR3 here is CASSPETASSYNEQFF. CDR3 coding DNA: TGTGCCAGCTCACCTGAGACTGCGAGCTCCTACAATGAGCAGTTCTTC.

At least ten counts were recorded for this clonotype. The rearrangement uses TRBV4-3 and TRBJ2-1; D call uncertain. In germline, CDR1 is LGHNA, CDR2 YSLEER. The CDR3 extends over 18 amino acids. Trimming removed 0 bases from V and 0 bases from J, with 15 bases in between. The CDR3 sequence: CASSQDNSGRSSYNEQFF. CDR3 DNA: TGCGCCAGCAGCCAAGACAATTCAGGCAGGAGCTCCTACAATGAGCAGTTCTTC.